One and the same sample provided the 31 T cell receptor beta chains below, sequenced in a study of chemoradiotherapy in HPV16-positive cancers. Sequencing used immunoSEQ multiplex PCR; TCRdb keeps in-frame clones, though not all of them. The sample carries a few thousand clones, 75% to 85% recorded once. The sample in question was tumor tissue, obtained from a patient who underwent chemoradiotherapy. These receptors came from a human donor with HPV-associated anogenital cancer.

CDR3 coding DNA: TGTGCCAGCAGCTTAGAAGGGGGATTGACTGAAGCTTTCTTT. Its translation is CASSLEGGLTEAFF. The chain is built from TRBV7-3 and TRBJ1-1; possibly TRBD1 for D (6 bases). Trimming removed 2 bases at V and 5 bases at J, with 12 bases between. CDR3 size: 14 residues. Germline values: CDR1 SGHTA, CDR2 FQGTGA.

This sequence joins TRBV5-1 and TRBJ2-1, with 11 bases identical to TRBD1. There are 16 residues in the CDR3. Germline trimming cut 6 bases from V and 9 bases from J; bases unmatched to any gene: 14. Germline CDR1 and CDR2: SGHRS and YFSETQ. This chain's CDR3 is CASTPQGTGGVGEQFF. The CDR3 nucleotides read TGCGCCAGCACGCCTCAAGGGACAGGGGGAGTAGGTGAGCAGTTCTTC.

The chain links TRBV11-2 to TRBJ2-3, with TRBD2 identical over 8 bases. The germline gives CDR1 SGHAT, CDR2 FQNNGV. This CDR3 is 15 amino acids long. Trimming removed 0 bases from V and 5 bases from J; junction bases left unmatched: 4. This CDR3 reads CASSLEAAGVDTQYF. The CDR3 bases are TGTGCCAGCAGCTTAGAAGCAGCGGGGGTAGATACGCAGTATTTT.

The V call is TRBV11-1, the J call TRBJ1-5, with 7 bases lining up with TRBD1. The CDR3 length is 13 residues. The ends lost 8 bases at V and 6 bases at J; junction bases unmatched: 7. Germline-derived CDR1 and CDR2 are SGHAT and FQDESV (reference sequence). Here the CDR3 reads CASYFTGAQPQHF. DNA for the CDR3: TGTGCCAGCTACTTTACAGGGGCTCAGCCCCAGCATTTT. The full variable domain, with the rest looked up from reference TRBV11-1 and TRBJ1-5, is EAEVAQSPRYKITEKSQAVAFWCDPISGHATLYWYRQILGQGPELLVQFQDESVVDDSQLPKDRFSAERLKGVDSTLKIQPAELGDSAMYLCASYFTGAQPQHFGDGTRLSIL.

This clone was seen more than once but under ten times. This chain connects TRBV28 to TRBJ1-2, with D possibly being TRBD1 (6 bases). Germline V gene sequence: CDR1 MDHEN, CDR2 SYDVKM. V was clipped by 6 bases and J by 4 bases, with 15 bases between them. The CDR3 is made up of 14 amino acids. DNA of the CDR3: TGTGCCAGCAGGTCTTCCGGCAGGGGCTATGGCTACACCTTC. Protein product: CASRSSGRGYGYTF.

The V call is TRBV28, the J call TRBJ2-5; no reliable D call. The V gene lost 4 bases and the J gene lost 7 bases, with 19 bases spanning the gap. This CDR3 is built from 15 residues. CDR1 and CDR2 (germline): MDHEN, SYDVKM. The CDR3 protein is CASSSPEGLLGTQYF. CDR3 sequence (DNA): TGTGCCAGCAGTTCGCCAGAAGGGCTTTTGGGGACCCAGTACTTC.

The rearrangement links TRBV10-2 to TRBJ2-1; no clear D. This CDR3 spans 13 amino acids. V was trimmed by 0 bases and J by 4 bases, leaving 4 bases between them. Looked up from germline, CDR1 is WSHSY and CDR2 is SAAADI. The CDR3 reads CASSESGYNEQFF. DNA for the CDR3: TGCGCCAGCAGTGAGTCGGGGTACAATGAGCAGTTCTTC.

This chain links TRBV21-1 with TRBJ1-1; TRBD1 is the table's D call, not checked against the DNA. TRBV21-1 is a recognized pseudogene. This CDR3 is 16 amino acids long. CDR3 sequence: CASSKAGQGMNTEAFF. CDR3 nucleotide sequence: TGTGCCAGCAGCAAAGCGGGACAGGGGATGAACACTGAAGCTTTCTTT.

This sequence joins TRBV6-1 and TRBJ2-6; D not resolved. Germline assignment: CDR1 MNHNS and CDR2 SASEGT. V lost 2 bases, J lost 0 bases, and 5 bases lay in between. The CDR3 has 15 amino acids. The CDR3 nucleotides read TGTGCCAGCAGTGAACGGGTCTCTGGGGCCAACGTCCTGACTTTC. This gives the protein CASSERVSGANVLTF.

The V and J genes are TRBV27 and TRBJ2-5, with D possibly matching TRBD2 (6 bases). Per germline, CDR1 MNHEY and CDR2 SMNVEV (reference sequence). There are 13 residues in the CDR3. V lost 10 bases, J lost 1 base, and 13 bases lay in between. Written as DNA, the CDR3 is TGTGCCACCGCGGGACGCCGCCAAGAGACCCAGTACTTC. It encodes CATAGRRQETQYF.

The chain couples TRBV28 to TRBJ2-3, with D maybe TRBD2 (6 bases). V gave up 3 bases and J gave up 2 bases, with 12 bases separating them. The CDR3 loop spans 15 amino acids. CDR1 is MDHEN, CDR2 SYDVKM, per germline. CDR3: CASSLGGGDTDTQYF. DNA of the CDR3: TGTGCCAGCAGTTTGGGAGGCGGGGACACAGATACGCAGTATTTT.

There are a few counts of this clone. CDR3 residues: CASTPILTGGGFGYTF. DNA of the CDR3: TGTGCCAGCACCCCGATATTGACAGGAGGGGGCTTTGGCTACACCTTC. V is TRBV2 and J is TRBJ1-2; TRBD1 agrees at 7 bases. The CDR3 totals 16 residues. The junction had 18 bases not matched to a gene; V was cut back by 7 bases and J by 7 bases. CDR1 and CDR2 (germline): SNHLY, FYNNEI.

A few counts support this clone. This chain joins TRBV10-1 and TRBJ2-2; 12 bases map to TRBD1. This CDR3 has 15 amino acids. V gave up 8 bases and J gave up 6 bases; unmatched junction bases: 7. The germline V gene encodes CDR1 WNHNN and CDR2 SYGVQD (reference sequence). CDR3 sequence: CASDRGQGAPGELFF. The CDR3 DNA reads TGCGCCAGCGATCGGGGACAGGGGGCGCCCGGGGAGCTGTTTTTT.

This sequence joins TRBV6-1 and TRBJ2-3; weak D call: TRBD1 (5 bases). Between the trimmed V and J ends, which lost 2 bases and 3 bases, there was a span of 18 bases. This CDR3 is 17 amino acids long. Germline V lookup: CDR1 MNHNS, CDR2 SASEGT. CDR3 sequence reads: CASSERGKGGVTDTQYF. The CDR3 DNA is TGTGCCAGCAGTGAAAGGGGTAAGGGCGGCGTAACAGATACGCAGTATTTT.

The chain joins TRBV28 to TRBJ1-2; no reliable D call. CDR1 is MDHEN, CDR2 SYDVKM, per germline. Trimming took off 6 bases at V and 2 bases at J, with 13 bases between the two ends. The CDR3 loop spans 14 amino acids. For the CDR3, the DNA is TGTGCCAGCAGCCCCGGACGGCTGAACTATGGCTACACCTTC. It yields the protein CASSPGRLNYGYTF.

The chain couples TRBV7-6 to TRBJ1-1; D gene unclear. CDR1 is SGHVS and CDR2 is FNYEAQ in the germline V gene. CDR3 length equals 12 residues. Trimming left V 3 bases short and J 7 bases short, with 9 bases between. CDR3 protein: CASSLDVNEAFF. The CDR3 nucleotides are TGTGCCAGCAGCTTGGACGTGAATGAAGCTTTCTTT.

The chain carries TRBV18 and TRBJ2-5; tentatively, D is TRBD2 (6 bases). Germline V gene lookup returns CDR1 KGHSH and CDR2 LQKENI. This CDR3 has 15 residues. Trimming left V 3 bases short and J 2 bases short, with 13 bases between. CDR3 bases: TGTGCCAGCTCACCCCTGCGGGGCGGACAAGAGACCCAGTACTTC. It yields the protein CASSPLRGGQETQYF.

The gene calls are TRBV5-1 and TRBJ1-1; a weak D match, TRBD1 (5 bases). V was cut by 0 bases and J by 4 bases, with 10 bases left in between. Germline-derived CDR1 and CDR2 are SGHRS and YFSETQ. The CDR3 length is 14 residues. The CDR3 DNA follows: TGCGCCAGCAGCTTGGGAGGGGTGGGCACTGAAGCTTTCTTT. Amino acid sequence: CASSLGGVGTEAFF.

Comment on this clone: Additional DNA sequences in this sample encode the identical CDR3. This chain joins TRBV5-5 and TRBJ1-3, with no clear D. The CDR3 is made up of 12 amino acids. Germline V gene data show CDR1 as SGHKS and CDR2 as YYEKEE (reference sequence). Trimming shortened V by 4 bases and J by 4 bases, and 6 bases separated the two germline ends. The CDR3 is CASSLEGNTIYF. The CDR3 DNA reads as TGTGCCAGCAGCCTGGAGGGAAACACCATATATTTT. The complete variable domain, with remaining parts taken from reference TRBV5-5 and TRBJ1-3, reads DAGVTQSPTHLIKTRGQQVTLRCSPISGHKSVSWYQQVLGQGPQFIFQYYEKEERGRGNFPDRFSARQFPNYSSELNVNALLLGDSALYLCASSLEGNTIYFGEGSWLTVV.

V usage is TRBV20-1 and J usage is TRBJ1-5, with unresolved D. CDR3 length equals 9 residues. The V end lost 8 bases, the J end lost 7 bases, and 6 bases lay between the germline ends. CDR1 DFQATT and CDR2 SNEGSKA come from the germline V gene (reference sequence). CDR3 in amino acids: CSIGQPQHF. CDR3 nucleotide sequence: TGCAGTATAGGGCAGCCCCAGCATTTT.

The chain has TRBV5-1 and TRBJ2-7; no clear D gene. This CDR3 has 13 residues. Trimming left V 0 bases short and J 0 bases short, with 4 bases between. From germline, CDR1 is SGHRS and CDR2 YFSETQ. CDR3: CASSLDGSYEQYF. For the CDR3, the DNA is TGCGCCAGCAGCTTGGACGGCTCCTACGAGCAGTACTTC.

The chain employs TRBV29-1 and TRBJ2-3; tentative D call: TRBD2 (7 bases). Trimming took 0 bases from V and 4 from J, leaving 23 bases between them. The V gene's germline CDR1 is SQVTM and CDR2 ANQGSEA. This CDR3 is built from 18 residues. The CDR3 spells CSVEDPRGRVVFPDTQYF. Written as DNA, the CDR3 is TGCAGCGTTGAAGACCCAAGGGGGAGGGTGGTCTTCCCAGATACGCAGTATTTT.

In its sample, this clone was seen once. This chain joins TRBV10-2 and TRBJ2-7; no firm D call. Germline lookup yields CDR1 WSHSY and CDR2 SAAADI. This CDR3 is built from 13 residues. V was pared by 2 bases and J by 3 bases, with 8 bases between. The DNA for the CDR3 is TGCGCCAGCAGTGAGAACAGAAACTACGAGCAGTACTTC. Translating gives CASSENRNYEQYF.

The chain recombines TRBV10-3 with TRBJ2-1; D uncertain. Looked up from germline, CDR1 is ENHRY and CDR2 is SYGVKD. The CDR3 consists of 12 residues. Trimming pared 7 bases from V and 5 bases from J, leaving 9 bases between. Here the CDR3 reads CAITDPNNEQFF. The DNA for the CDR3 is TGTGCCATCACCGATCCAAACAATGAGCAGTTCTTC.

The chain employs TRBV27 and TRBJ2-4, with 9 bases aligning to TRBD1. Germline assignment: CDR1 MNHEY and CDR2 SMNVEV (reference sequence). The V and J ends lost 5 bases and 6 bases, in that order; junction bases with no gene match: 5. The CDR3 is 14 residues long. CDR3: CASSRAGQGNIQYF. Here the CDR3 DNA reads TGTGCCAGCAGTCGGGCGGGACAGGGAAACATTCAGTACTTC.

In DNA, the CDR3 is TGTGCCAGCAGCCCTAGCGGGTTCTCCTACGAGCAGTACTTC. As protein: CASSPSGFSYEQYF. V gene TRBV4-2 combines with J gene TRBJ2-7, with 8 bases lining up with TRBD2. This CDR3 has 14 amino acids. Germline assignment: CDR1 LGHNA and CDR2 YNFKEQ. V was clipped by 4 bases and J by 0 bases; unmatched bases: 2.

The rearrangement joins TRBV5-6 to TRBJ2-5; D remains ambiguous. Between the trimmed V and J ends, which lost 6 bases and 4 bases, there was a span of 16 bases. Germline V gene lookup returns CDR1 SGHDT and CDR2 YYEEEE. The CDR3 is 14 residues long. CDR3 bases: TGTGCCAGCACCCTCCTTCAGGCCGTAGAGACCCAGTACTTC. It specifies CASTLLQAVETQYF.

The chain links TRBV19 to TRBJ1-2, with D uncertain. The germline V gene encodes CDR1 LNHDA and CDR2 SQIVND (reference sequence). Trimming took off 3 bases at V and 6 bases at J, with 14 bases between the two ends. The CDR3 totals 14 residues. The CDR3 sequence: CASSITVKNNGYTF. As DNA, the CDR3 is TGTGCCAGTAGTATTACAGTCAAGAACAATGGCTACACCTTC.

The rearrangement joins TRBV7-2 to TRBJ2-3; D is unresolved. Germline V gene lookup returns CDR1 SGHTA and CDR2 FQGNSA. V lost 1 base and J lost 1, with 6 bases in between. The CDR3 is 14 residues long. The CDR3 DNA is TGTGCCAGCAGCTTAGGCCCGCGCACAGATACGCAGTATTTT. Its protein is CASSLGPRTDTQYF.

The gene calls are TRBV5-5 and TRBJ1-2; no clear D gene. Germline V gene lookup returns CDR1 SGHKS and CDR2 YYEKEE (reference sequence). The CDR3 runs 13 residues. V was cut by 4 bases and J by 5 bases, with 12 bases left in between. CDR3 bases: TGTGCCAGCAGCCCCGACACAGAATATGGCTACACCTTC. This gives the protein CASSPDTEYGYTF.

The chain combines TRBV11-2 with TRBJ1-2; D remains unclear. The germline gives CDR1 SGHAT, CDR2 FQNNGV. The V gene lost 3 bases and the J gene lost 1 base, with 9 bases spanning the gap. The CDR3 has 14 residues. The CDR3 loop reads CASSLSGYNYGYTF. The CDR3 coding sequence is TGTGCCAGCAGCTTGTCAGGTTATAACTATGGCTACACCTTC.